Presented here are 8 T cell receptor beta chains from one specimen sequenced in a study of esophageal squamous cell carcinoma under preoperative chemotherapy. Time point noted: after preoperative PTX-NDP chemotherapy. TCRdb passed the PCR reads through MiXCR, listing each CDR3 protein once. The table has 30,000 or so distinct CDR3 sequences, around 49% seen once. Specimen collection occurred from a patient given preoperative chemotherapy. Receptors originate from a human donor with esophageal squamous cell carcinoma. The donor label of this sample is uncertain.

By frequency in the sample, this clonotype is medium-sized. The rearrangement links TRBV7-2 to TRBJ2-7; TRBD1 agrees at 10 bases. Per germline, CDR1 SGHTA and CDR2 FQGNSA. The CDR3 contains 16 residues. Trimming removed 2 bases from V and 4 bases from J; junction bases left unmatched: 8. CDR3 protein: CASSLLGTGASYEQYF. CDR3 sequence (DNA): TGTGCCAGCAGCTTATTAGGGACAGGGGCTTCGTACGAGCAGTACTTC.

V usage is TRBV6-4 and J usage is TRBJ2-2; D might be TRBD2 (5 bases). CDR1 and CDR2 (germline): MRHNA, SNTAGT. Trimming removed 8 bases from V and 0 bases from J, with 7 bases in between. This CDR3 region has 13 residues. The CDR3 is CASGRSNTGELFF. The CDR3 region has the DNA TGTGCCAGCGGGAGATCGAACACCGGGGAGCTGTTTTTT.

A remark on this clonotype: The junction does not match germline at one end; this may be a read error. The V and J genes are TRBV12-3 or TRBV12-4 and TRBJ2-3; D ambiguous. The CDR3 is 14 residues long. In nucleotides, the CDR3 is TGTCCCGGCAGGTTACGGCCAGCCACAAATACGCAGTATTTT. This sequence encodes CPGRLRPATNTQYF.

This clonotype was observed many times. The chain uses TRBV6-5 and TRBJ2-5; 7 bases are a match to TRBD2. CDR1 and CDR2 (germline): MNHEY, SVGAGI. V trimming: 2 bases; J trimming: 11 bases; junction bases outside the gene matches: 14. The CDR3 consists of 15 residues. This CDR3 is CASSYLAGRGGEQYF. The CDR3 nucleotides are TGTGCCAGCAGTTACCTGGCCGGGCGGGGAGGGGAGCAGTACTTC.

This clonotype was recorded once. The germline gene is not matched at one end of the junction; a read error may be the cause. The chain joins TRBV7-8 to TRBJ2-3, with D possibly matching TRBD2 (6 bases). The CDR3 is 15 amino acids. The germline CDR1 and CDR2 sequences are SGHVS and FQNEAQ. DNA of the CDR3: TGTGCCAGCGGCTCGGGCCGGGGAGGCACAGATACGCAGTACTTT. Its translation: CASGSGRGGTDTQYF.

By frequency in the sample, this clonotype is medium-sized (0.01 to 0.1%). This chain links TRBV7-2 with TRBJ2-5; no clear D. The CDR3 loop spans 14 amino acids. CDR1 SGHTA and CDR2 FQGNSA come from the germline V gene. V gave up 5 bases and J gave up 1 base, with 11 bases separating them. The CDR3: CASSATRAQETQYF. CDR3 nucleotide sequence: TGTGCCAGCAGCGCGACTCGGGCCCAAGAGACCCAGTACTTC.

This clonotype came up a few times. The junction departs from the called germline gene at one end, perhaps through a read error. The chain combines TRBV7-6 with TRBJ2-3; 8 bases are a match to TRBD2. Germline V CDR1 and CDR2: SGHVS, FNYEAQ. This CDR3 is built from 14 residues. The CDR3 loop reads CASTGRGVKNTQYF. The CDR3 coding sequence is TGTGCCAGCACGGGGCGGGGGGTCAAAAATACGCAGTACTTT.

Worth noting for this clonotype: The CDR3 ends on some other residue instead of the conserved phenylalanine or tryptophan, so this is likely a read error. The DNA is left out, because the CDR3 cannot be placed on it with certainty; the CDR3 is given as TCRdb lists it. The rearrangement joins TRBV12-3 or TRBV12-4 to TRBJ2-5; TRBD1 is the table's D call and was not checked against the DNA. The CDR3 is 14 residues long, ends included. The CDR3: CASSFSGGQETRYS.